The 19 T cell receptor beta chains listed next were all sequenced from one sample in a study of cytomegalovirus exposure and HLA in healthy donors. In the PCR, 60 Vbeta and 13 Jbeta primers were used. TCRdb keeps only in-frame clones here, not all; method: immunoSEQ multiplex PCR. Among fewer than 150,000 clones listed, 80% were seen once. Sequencing was carried out using PBMCs. Receptors originate from a female donor in good health and CMV-seronegative.

With regard to this clone: The sample holds other DNA sequences that translate to the same CDR3. The rearrangement uses TRBV5-1 and TRBJ2-1; the D is unclear. The CDR3 runs to 14 residues. V was clipped by 0 bases and J by 3 bases, with 7 bases between them. Germline lookup yields CDR1 SGHRS and CDR2 YFSETQ. For the CDR3, the DNA is TGCGCCAGCAGCTTGGGATCCAGCTACAATGAGCAGTTCTTC. Translated: CASSLGSSYNEQFF. The complete variable domain, with remaining parts taken from reference TRBV5-1 and TRBJ2-1, reads KAGVTQTPRYLIKTRGQQVTLSCSPISGHRSVSWYQQTPGQGLQFLFEYFSETQRNKGNFPGRFSGRQFSNSRSEMNVSTLELGDSALYLCASSLGSSYNEQFFGPGTRLTVL.

The table lists this clone with a count of one. This chain links TRBV19 with TRBJ2-3; maybe TRBD2 (6 bases). Germline CDR1 and CDR2: LNHDA and SQIVND (reference sequence). The CDR3 extends over 15 amino acids. V was pared by 5 bases and J by 0 bases, with 12 bases between. CDR3 residues: CASSPRTTSTDTQYF. As DNA, the CDR3 is TGTGCCAGTAGTCCTCGGACTACCAGCACAGATACGCAGTATTTT.

This clone was seen a handful of times. V gene TRBV19 combines with J gene TRBJ1-1, with 8 bases identical to TRBD1. Per the germline V gene, CDR1 is LNHDA and CDR2 is SQIVND (reference sequence). V gave up 7 bases and J gave up 4 bases; unmatched junction bases: 8. The CDR3 is 14 amino acids. The CDR3 DNA reads as TGTGCCAGTAACCCCAGGGGGCTGGCCACTGAAGCTTTCTTT. Encoded protein: CASNPRGLATEAFF.

This rearrangement joins TRBV6-1 to TRBJ2-7; 12 bases map to TRBD2. Germline CDR1 MNHNS, CDR2 SASEGT. The length of the CDR3 is 16 residues. After removal of 2 bases from V and 4 bases from J, the junction contained 6 bases not matched to a gene. The CDR3 region has the DNA TGTGCCAGCAGTGAACTTCTAGCGGGGGGGGGATACGAGCAGTACTTC. It encodes CASSELLAGGGYEQYF.

The rearrangement joins TRBV14 to TRBJ2-1; TRBD2 aligns across 11 bases. From germline, CDR1 is SGHDN and CDR2 FVKESK. CDR3 length equals 15 residues. J gave up 9 bases and V 0 bases, and 4 bases lay outside the gene matches. CDR3 in amino acids: CASSQELLAGGEQFF. As DNA, the CDR3 is TGTGCCAGCAGCCAAGAACTTCTAGCGGGAGGTGAGCAGTTCTTC.

The J gene is TRBJ2-1, the V gene TRBV4-2; TRBD1 matches 8 bases. Per the germline V gene, CDR1 is LGHNA and CDR2 is YNFKEQ. CDR3 size: 16 residues. The V gene end was trimmed by 3 bases and the J gene end by 0 bases; junction bases not matched to a gene: 4. The CDR3 region has the DNA TGTGCCAGCAGCCAGTGGACAGGGAGCTCCTACAATGAGCAGTTCTTC. Translation: CASSQWTGSSYNEQFF.

In DNA, the CDR3 is TGTGCCAGCAGTACAGGGGCCTCCTACAATGAGCAGTTCTTC. Its translation: CASSTGASYNEQFF. The chain recombines TRBV6-1 with TRBJ2-1, with TRBD1 matching 7 bases. The CDR3 has 14 residues. Germline values: CDR1 MNHNS, CDR2 SASEGT. The V segment lost 5 bases and the J segment 0 bases; nucleotides outside the gene matches: 1.

V and J are TRBV6-5 and TRBJ1-1; TRBD1 matches at 7 bases. This CDR3 is built from 16 residues. The germline V gene has CDR1 MNHEY and CDR2 SVGAGI. V shed 4 bases, J shed 4 bases, and the junction held 12 bases outside the gene matches. Written as DNA, the CDR3 is TGTGCCAGCAGTTTGTCCTCACTGGGACAGCGCACTGAAGCTTTCTTT. It yields the protein CASSLSSLGQRTEAFF.

The V and J genes are TRBV5-6 and TRBJ2-3; 7 nucleotides match TRBD1. The CDR3 sequence is 16 residues long. V was clipped by 0 bases and J by 4 bases; unmatched bases: 8. Per the germline V gene, CDR1 is SGHDT and CDR2 is YYEEEE. In DNA form, the CDR3 reads TGTGCCAGCAGCTTGGCCTGGAAGGGGGCGGCAGATACGCAGTATTTT. The encoded protein is CASSLAWKGAADTQYF.

The chain is built from TRBV9 and TRBJ1-1, with no clear D. The CDR3 totals 15 residues. The V end lost 0 bases, the J end lost 3 bases, and 12 bases lay between the germline ends. CDR1 SGDLS and CDR2 YYNGEE come from the germline V gene. The CDR3 nucleotides read TGTGCCAGCAGCGTAGCGGGGAGGGCGGACACTGAAGCTTTCTTT. It is translated as CASSVAGRADTEAFF.

The V call is TRBV4-1, the J call TRBJ2-1; D is unclear. V was clipped by 0 bases and J by 11 bases, with 17 bases between them. CDR1 and CDR2 from the germline V gene are MGHRA and YSYEKL. This CDR3 is 15 amino acids long. As DNA, the CDR3 is TGCGCCAGCAGCCAAGAAGTACGGCGGAGAGGAAAGCAGTTCTTC. Its translation is CASSQEVRRRGKQFF.

The rearrangement joins TRBV5-1 to TRBJ2-7, with a weak D call TRBD2 (5 bases). The CDR3 loop spans 15 amino acids. Germline V gene lookup returns CDR1 SGHRS and CDR2 YFSETQ. V was shortened by 4 bases and J by 6 bases, with 20 bases between the two germline ends. The CDR3 sequence is CASSRQDWPTTEQYF. CDR3 in DNA: TGCGCCAGCAGCCGCCAGGACTGGCCCACTACCGAGCAGTACTTC.

This chain links TRBV10-2 with TRBJ2-7; 9 positions match TRBD2. Unmatched junction bases numbered 3, after V lost 2 bases and J lost 4 bases. CDR3 length: 14 amino acids. The germline V gene encodes CDR1 WSHSY and CDR2 SAAADI. CDR3 coding DNA: TGCGCCAGCAGTGAGCCGACTAGCGGATACGAGCAGTACTTC. Translating gives CASSEPTSGYEQYF.

The chain joins TRBV5-6 to TRBJ1-2, with a tentative D call TRBD1 (6 bases). The CDR3 loop spans 14 amino acids. V was trimmed by 0 bases and J by 6 bases, leaving 12 bases between them. CDR1 and CDR2 from the germline V gene are SGHDT and YYEEEE. CDR3 DNA sequence: TGTGCCAGCAGCTTGGATGTGGGGGCTGATGGCTACACCTTC. It yields the protein CASSLDVGADGYTF.

This clone turned up a few times. The rearrangement uses TRBV28 and TRBJ1-5; 11 nucleotides agree with TRBD1. V lost 5 bases to trimming and J lost 6 bases; unmatched junction nucleotides: 3. CDR1 MDHEN and CDR2 SYDVKM come from the germline V gene. The CDR3 extends over 14 amino acids. This CDR3 reads CASSAGQGAQPQHF. CDR3 in DNA: TGTGCCAGCAGTGCAGGACAGGGGGCTCAGCCCCAGCATTTT.

This clone was seen a few times. This chain connects TRBV6-6 to TRBJ2-5, with D hard to call. Trimming stripped 5 bases from V and 3 bases from J, with 4 bases between. This CDR3 region has 11 residues. In germline, CDR1 is MNHNY, CDR2 SVGAGI (reference sequence). The CDR3 protein is CASSVEETQYF. The DNA of the CDR3 is TGTGCCAGCAGTGTAGAAGAGACCCAGTACTTC.

The chain employs TRBV4-1 and TRBJ2-1; a possible D gene is TRBD1 (5 bases). CDR3 length: 17 residues. The germline gives CDR1 MGHRA, CDR2 YSYEKL. V was pared by 1 base and J by 6 bases, with 19 bases between. CDR3 amino acids: CASSQGPGQVVVNEQFF. The DNA of the CDR3 is TGCGCCAGCAGCCAAGGACCAGGGCAGGTTGTGGTCAATGAGCAGTTCTTC.

V gene TRBV29-1 combines with J gene TRBJ2-1; 15 bases are shared with TRBD2. CDR1 SQVTM and CDR2 ANQGSEA come from the germline V gene. The CDR3 has 17 amino acids. V was pared by 6 bases and J by 0 bases, with 6 bases of the junction left unmatched. The CDR3 spells CSVLGLAGGPSYNEQFF. The CDR3, as DNA: TGCAGCGTGCTGGGACTAGCGGGAGGTCCCTCCTACAATGAGCAGTTCTTC.

A few counts support this clone. The chain links TRBV11-1 to TRBJ2-1; D may be TRBD2 (5 bases). V lost 3 bases, J lost 1 base, and 10 bases lay in between. This CDR3 has 15 amino acids. The germline CDR1 and CDR2 sequences are SGHAT and FQDESV (reference sequence). The CDR3: CASSFEGGSYNEQFF. The DNA for the CDR3 is TGTGCCAGCAGCTTCGAGGGTGGGTCCTACAATGAGCAGTTCTTC. Based on the CDR3 plus reference TRBV11-1 and TRBJ2-1, the full variable domain is EAEVAQSPRYKITEKSQAVAFWCDPISGHATLYWYRQILGQGPELLVQFQDESVVDDSQLPKDRFSAERLKGVDSTLKIQPAELGDSAMYLCASSFEGGSYNEQFFGPGTRLTVL.